This T cell receptor (beta chain) comes out of a study of vaccination and CD4 T cells after COVID-19. Overall study: Once diagnosed, patients had post-COVID samples drawn a median about 110 days later (range 35 to 161). Post-vaccine sampling followed dose two by a median roughly 76 days (range 14 to 241). In the control cultures, a CEFX pool, an HIV-1 Nef pool, or no peptide was supplied. Points from the study as a whole: Reactive clonotype counts went from median approximately 23 after infection to roughly 38 after vaccination, nonsignificantly.

This clonotype was detected a few times. Its antigen is unidentified. Treatment noted: roughly nine-day PBMC culture with coronavirus spike peptide pools or control peptides (ViraFEST assay). The germline gives CDR1 DFQATT, CDR2 SNEGSKA (reference sequence). The V and J ends lost 3 bases and 2 bases respectively, with 7 bases between them. There are 13 residues in the CDR3. With the Oncomine TCR Beta short-read assay, DNA from cultured CD4+ T cells was sequenced. TCRdb re-derived calls from the PCR reads in MiXCR, one entry per CDR3 protein. Of about 12,000 distinct CDR3 sequences in the sample, 36% were seen once.

Sequenced material: cultured CD4+ T cells from blood. The source of this sequence is a human donor with COVID-19. V usage is TRBV20-1 and J usage is TRBJ2-2; TRBD2 is a possible D gene (6 bases). The CDR3 sequence is CSASGGNTGELFF. The DNA for the CDR3 is TGCAGTGCTAGCGGGGGAAACACCGGGGAGCTGTTTTTT.